A selection of T cell receptor beta chains follows, all from one sample in a study of CDR3 diversity in severe acne. TCRdb independently ran MiXCR on the PCR reads; one entry per CDR3 protein. The sample includes roughly 81,000 distinct CDR3 sequences, around half of them seen just once. Sequenced material: blood. The receptors were sampled from a male donor in good health, serving as a control. CDR3s include the opening cysteine and the closing phenylalanine or tryptophan. D genes are given only for firm matches. The size of a clone is reported for some rows only, either as once, few or many, or as a class for expanded clones.

abundance: many; d_gene: .; len: 14; j_gene: TRBJ2-7; v_gene: TRBV19; CDR3nt: TGTGCCAGTAGTGCCACAGGTTTACCCTACGAGCAGTACTTC; CDR3aa: CASSATGLPYEQYF
abundance: once; d_gene: TRBD1; len: 15; j_gene: TRBJ1-6; v_gene: TRBV6-4; CDR3nt: TGTGCCAGCAGTCAATCCGGGACAGGGAATTCACCCCTCCACTTT; CDR3aa: CASSQSGTGNSPLHF
abundance: many; d_gene: TRBD2; len: 17; j_gene: TRBJ2-7; v_gene: TRBV6-5; CDR3nt: TGTGCCAGCAGTTACCCCCTCCTAGCGGACAATACCTACGAGCAGTACTTC; CDR3aa: CASSYPLLADNTYEQYF
abundance: .; d_gene: .; len: 15; j_gene: TRBJ2-3; v_gene: TRBV6-4; CDR3nt: TGTGCCAGCAGTGCCTCGAAAGGAGGGACAGATACGCAGTATTTT; CDR3aa: CASSASKGGTDTQYF
abundance: .; d_gene: .; len: 14; j_gene: TRBJ1-3; v_gene: TRBV12-3/TRBV12-4; CDR3nt: TGTGCCAGCACCCGATTCGGAGCCGGAAACACCATATATTTT; CDR3aa: CASTRFGAGNTIYF
abundance: .; d_gene: .; len: 14; j_gene: TRBJ1-1; v_gene: TRBV2; CDR3nt: TGTGCCAGCTTCGGACATGCGCAGGCTCCGAGGGCTTTCTTT; CDR3aa: CASFGHAQAPRAFF
abundance: .; d_gene: .; len: 15; j_gene: TRBJ2-1; v_gene: TRBV4-1; CDR3nt: TGCGCCAGCAGCCGGGAGACGGGGGCCTACAAGGAGCAGTTCTTC; CDR3aa: CASSRETGAYKEQFF
abundance: .; d_gene: TRBD1; len: 15; j_gene: TRBJ2-1; v_gene: TRBV9; CDR3nt: TGTGCCAGCAGCTCGCAGGGGGCGCAAGATGAGGAGCAGTTCTTC; CDR3aa: CASSSQGAQDEEQFF
abundance: .; d_gene: .; len: 13; j_gene: TRBJ1-2; v_gene: TRBV7-9; CDR3nt: TGTGCCAGCAGCGTTCTCTTGTCGGAGGGCTACACCTTC; CDR3aa: CASSVLLSEGYTF
abundance: .; d_gene: TRBD2; len: 14; j_gene: TRBJ2-2; v_gene: TRBV6-4; CDR3nt: TGTGCCAGCAGTGCGCTAGCGGGGGCCGGGGAGCTGTTTTTT; CDR3aa: CASSALAGAGELFF
abundance: .; d_gene: .; len: 14; j_gene: TRBJ1-5; v_gene: TRBV19; CDR3nt: TGTGCCAGTAGTATGGTAGTTGGCAATCAGCCCCAGCATTTT; CDR3aa: CASSMVVGNQPQHF
abundance: medium-sized; d_gene: .; len: 13; j_gene: TRBJ2-7; v_gene: TRBV2; CDR3nt: TGTGCCAGCATCTCAAAGCGAGGGCACGAGCAGTACTTC; CDR3aa: CASISKRGHEQYF
abundance: .; d_gene: TRBD2; len: 15; j_gene: TRBJ2-7; v_gene: TRBV7-8; CDR3nt: TGTGCCAGTAGTTCTCGGACTAGCGGGATGGACGAGCAGTACTTC; CDR3aa: CASSSRTSGMDEQYF
abundance: .; d_gene: TRBD2; len: 16; j_gene: TRBJ2-5; v_gene: TRBV7-7; CDR3nt: TGTGCTAGCAGCCCCGCCGGGGGGGTGATAGAAGAGACCCAGTACTTC; CDR3aa: CASSPAGGVIEETQYF
abundance: .; d_gene: TRBD1; len: 17; j_gene: TRBJ1-4; v_gene: TRBV6-1; CDR3nt: TGTGCCAGCACTTTGACAGGGGAGGGGGCAACTAATGAAAAACTGTTTTTT; CDR3aa: CASTLTGEGATNEKLFF
abundance: once; d_gene: TRBD2; len: 13; j_gene: TRBJ2-3; v_gene: TRBV20-1; CDR3nt: TGCAGTGCTGGAACTAGCGGACAAGATACGCAGTATTTT; CDR3aa: CSAGTSGQDTQYF
abundance: many; d_gene: TRBD2; len: 15; j_gene: TRBJ2-1; v_gene: TRBV28; CDR3nt: TGTGCCAGCAGTTTGGGGACTAGCGCATACAATGAGCAGTTCTTC; CDR3aa: CASSLGTSAYNEQFF
abundance: few; d_gene: TRBD2; len: 12; j_gene: TRBJ2-7; v_gene: TRBV10-3; CDR3nt: TGTGCCATTAGCGGGGGCTCCTACGAGCAGTACTTC; CDR3aa: CAISGGSYEQYF
abundance: .; d_gene: .; len: 13; j_gene: TRBJ1-2; v_gene: TRBV10-3; CDR3nt: TGTGCCATCACTCGGACCCCCGACTATGGCTACACCTTC; CDR3aa: CAITRTPDYGYTF
abundance: few; d_gene: TRBD2; len: 12; j_gene: TRBJ2-7; v_gene: TRBV9; CDR3nt: TGTGCCAGCAGCCCCGGGAGGGACGAGCAGTACTTC; CDR3aa: CASSPGRDEQYF
abundance: few; d_gene: TRBD2; len: 15; j_gene: TRBJ2-7; v_gene: TRBV11-1; CDR3nt: TGTGCCAGCAGCATCGTGGCGGGAGAGGGCTACGAGCAGTACTTC; CDR3aa: CASSIVAGEGYEQYF
abundance: .; d_gene: .; len: 13; j_gene: TRBJ2-5; v_gene: TRBV13; CDR3nt: TGTGCCAGCAGCTTTGAGAGGAGCGGTAGCCAGTACTTC; CDR3aa: CASSFERSGSQYF
abundance: once; d_gene: .; len: 15; j_gene: TRBJ2-6; v_gene: TRBV5-6; CDR3nt: TGTGCCAGCAGCTTGTGGGACGGAGGGGCCAACGTCCTGACTTTC; CDR3aa: CASSLWDGGANVLTF
abundance: .; d_gene: .; len: 13; j_gene: TRBJ1-1; v_gene: TRBV4-1; CDR3nt: TGCGCCAGCAGCCAGAGACAGAACACTGAAGCTTTCTTT; CDR3aa: CASSQRQNTEAFF
abundance: many; d_gene: .; len: 14; j_gene: TRBJ1-2; v_gene: TRBV4-2; CDR3nt: TGTGCCAGCAGCCAAGATCCCGAAGACTATGGCTACACCTTC; CDR3aa: CASSQDPEDYGYTF
abundance: .; d_gene: TRBD2; len: 14; j_gene: TRBJ2-5; v_gene: TRBV6-6; CDR3nt: TGTACCAGCCACCCACTAGCGGGAGGAAAGACCCAGTACTTC; CDR3aa: CTSHPLAGGKTQYF
abundance: .; d_gene: .; len: 14; j_gene: TRBJ1-5; v_gene: TRBV10-1; CDR3nt: TGCGCCAGCAGGGAGTCAGGGTCCAATCAGCCCCAGCATTTT; CDR3aa: CASRESGSNQPQHF
abundance: .; d_gene: .; len: 14; j_gene: TRBJ1-5; v_gene: TRBV20-1; CDR3nt: TGCAGTGCTCCAGACAGCGCCCTCAATCAGCCCCAGCATTTT; CDR3aa: CSAPDSALNQPQHF